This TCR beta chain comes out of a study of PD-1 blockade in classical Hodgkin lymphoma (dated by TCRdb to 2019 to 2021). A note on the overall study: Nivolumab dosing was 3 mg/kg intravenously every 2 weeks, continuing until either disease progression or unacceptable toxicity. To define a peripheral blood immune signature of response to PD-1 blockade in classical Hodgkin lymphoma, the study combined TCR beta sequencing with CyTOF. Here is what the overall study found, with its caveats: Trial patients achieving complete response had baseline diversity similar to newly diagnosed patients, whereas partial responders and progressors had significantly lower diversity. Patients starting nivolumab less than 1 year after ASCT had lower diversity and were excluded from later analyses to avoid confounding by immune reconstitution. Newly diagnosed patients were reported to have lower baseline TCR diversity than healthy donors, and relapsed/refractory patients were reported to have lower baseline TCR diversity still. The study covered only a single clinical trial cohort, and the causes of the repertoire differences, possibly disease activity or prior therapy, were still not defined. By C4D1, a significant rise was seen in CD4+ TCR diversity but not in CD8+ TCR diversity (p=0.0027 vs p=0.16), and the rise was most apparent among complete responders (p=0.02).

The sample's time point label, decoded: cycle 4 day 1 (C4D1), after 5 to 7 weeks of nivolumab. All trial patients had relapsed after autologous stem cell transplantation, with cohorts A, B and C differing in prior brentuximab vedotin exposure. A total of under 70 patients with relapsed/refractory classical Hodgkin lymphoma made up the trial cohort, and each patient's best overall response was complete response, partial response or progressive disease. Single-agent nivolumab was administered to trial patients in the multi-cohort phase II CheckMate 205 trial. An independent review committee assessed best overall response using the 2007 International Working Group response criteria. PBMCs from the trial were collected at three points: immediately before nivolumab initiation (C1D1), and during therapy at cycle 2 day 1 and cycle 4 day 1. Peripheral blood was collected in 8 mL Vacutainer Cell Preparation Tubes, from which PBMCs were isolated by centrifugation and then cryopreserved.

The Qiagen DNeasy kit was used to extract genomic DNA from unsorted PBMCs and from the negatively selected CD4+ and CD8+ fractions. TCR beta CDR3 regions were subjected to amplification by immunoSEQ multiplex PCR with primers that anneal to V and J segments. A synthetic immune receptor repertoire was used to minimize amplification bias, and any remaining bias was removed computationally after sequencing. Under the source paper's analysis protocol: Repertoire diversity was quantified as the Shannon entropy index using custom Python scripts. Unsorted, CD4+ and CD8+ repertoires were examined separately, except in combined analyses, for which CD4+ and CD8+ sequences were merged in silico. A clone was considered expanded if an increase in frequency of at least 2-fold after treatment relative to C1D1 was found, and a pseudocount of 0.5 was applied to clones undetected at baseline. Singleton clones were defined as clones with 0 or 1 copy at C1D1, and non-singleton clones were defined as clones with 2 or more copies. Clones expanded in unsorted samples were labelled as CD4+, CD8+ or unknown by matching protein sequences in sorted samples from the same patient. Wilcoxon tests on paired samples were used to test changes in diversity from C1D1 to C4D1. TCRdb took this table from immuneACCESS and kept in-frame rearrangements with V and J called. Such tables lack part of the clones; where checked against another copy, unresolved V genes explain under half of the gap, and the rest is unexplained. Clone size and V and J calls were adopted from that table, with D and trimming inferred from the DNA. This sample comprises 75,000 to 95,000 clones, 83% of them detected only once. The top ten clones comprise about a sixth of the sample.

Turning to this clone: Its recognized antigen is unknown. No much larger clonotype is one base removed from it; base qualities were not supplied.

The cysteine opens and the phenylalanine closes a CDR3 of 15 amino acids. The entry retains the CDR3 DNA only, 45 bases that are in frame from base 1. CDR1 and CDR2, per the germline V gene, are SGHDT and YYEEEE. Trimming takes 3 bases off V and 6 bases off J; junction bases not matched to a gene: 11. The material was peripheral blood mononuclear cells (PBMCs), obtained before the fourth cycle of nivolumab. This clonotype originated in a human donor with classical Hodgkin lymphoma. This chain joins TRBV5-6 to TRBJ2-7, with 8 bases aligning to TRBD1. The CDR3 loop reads CASSWRGTGGSEQYF. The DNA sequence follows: TGTGCCAGCAGCTGGAGGGGAACAGGGGGGTCCGAGCAGTACTTC.